This paragraph covers one TCR beta chain sequence. Sequencing used immunoSEQ multiplex PCR; TCRdb keeps in-frame clones, though not all of them. The sample consists of 250,000 to 300,000 clones, about 91% of them appearing once. This entry comes from a study of blood T cell repertoires in COVID-19. Background on the study: T cells, B-cell-depleted T cells, or PBMCs provided the cDNA or gDNA that served as material.

Sequencing used PBMCs or T cells enriched from blood (not recorded which). The clonotype comes from a human donor in a cohort exposed to, infected with or recovered from COVID-19 (not recorded which). The donor label of this sample is uncertain.

Written as DNA, the CDR3 is TGTGCCAGCAGCTTACTCCCTACGAACACCGGGGAGCTGTTTTTT. It codes for CASSLLPTNTGELFF. This rearrangement joins TRBV7-9 to TRBJ2-2, with D unresolved. The V end lost 2 bases, the J end lost 0 bases, and 7 bases lay between the germline ends. The CDR3 consists of 15 residues. The germline gives CDR1 SEHNR, CDR2 FQNEAQ (reference sequence).